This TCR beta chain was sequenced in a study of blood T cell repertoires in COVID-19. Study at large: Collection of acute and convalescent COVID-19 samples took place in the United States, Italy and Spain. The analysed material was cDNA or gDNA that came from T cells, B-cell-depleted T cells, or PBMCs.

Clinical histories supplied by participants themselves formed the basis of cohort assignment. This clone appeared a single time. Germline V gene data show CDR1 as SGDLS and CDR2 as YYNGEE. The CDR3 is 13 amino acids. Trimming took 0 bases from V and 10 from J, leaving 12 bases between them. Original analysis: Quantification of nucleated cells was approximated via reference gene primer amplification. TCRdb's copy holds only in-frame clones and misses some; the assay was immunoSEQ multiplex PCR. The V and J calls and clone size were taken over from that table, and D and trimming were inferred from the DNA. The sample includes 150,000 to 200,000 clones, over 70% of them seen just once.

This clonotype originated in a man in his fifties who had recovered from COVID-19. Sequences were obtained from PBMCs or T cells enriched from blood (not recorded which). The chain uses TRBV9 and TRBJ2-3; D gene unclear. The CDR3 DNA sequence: TGTGCCAGCAGCGTAGATCTCCAGAAAGCGCAGTATTTT. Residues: CASSVDLQKAQYF.